These 21 T cell receptor beta chains originate from one sample sequenced in a study of T cells after yellow fever vaccination. TCRdb analysed the 5' RACE reads with MiXCR anew, one entry per CDR3 protein. This table has some 390,000 distinct CDR3 sequences, approximately 5.7% appearing once. Sequences were derived from PBMCs, sampled 5 days after the yellow fever booster vaccination. The receptors originated from a man aged 25 to 45 who received the YFV17D yellow fever vaccine.

V usage is TRBV20-1 and J usage is TRBJ2-7, with TRBD1 as a possible D gene (7 bases). The CDR3 is 16 residues long. V lost 2 bases and J lost 4, with 21 bases in between. Per the germline V gene, CDR1 is DFQATT and CDR2 is SNEGSKA (reference sequence). CDR3 nucleotides: TGCAGTGCTAGATCCCCTCAGACAGGGAGGCGATACGAGCAGTACTTC. Amino acid sequence: CSARSPQTGRRYEQYF.

This clonotype was observed at least ten times. The V call is TRBV6-5, the J call TRBJ1-1; 8 bases map to TRBD1. With V trimmed by 5 bases and J by 4 bases, 9 bases remained unmatched. CDR3 length: 15 residues. Germline loops: CDR1 MNHEY, CDR2 SVGAGI. CDR3 sequence: CASSPRQGRPTEAFF. The CDR3 DNA follows: TGTGCCAGCAGTCCCCGACAGGGGCGTCCCACTGAAGCTTTCTTT.

This clonotype has ten or more counts. J is TRBJ1-2 and V is TRBV7-2, with D perhaps TRBD1 (5 bases). The CDR3 contains 15 residues. Trimming shortened V by 1 base and J by 4 bases, and 13 bases separated the two germline ends. The V gene's germline CDR1 is SGHTA and CDR2 FQGNSA. CDR3: CASSLVGVRVYGYTF. The CDR3 region has the DNA TGTGCCAGCAGCTTAGTGGGGGTCCGCGTCTATGGCTACACCTTC.

With regard to this clonotype: A much larger clone differs by one base, so this may be a read error. CDR3 in amino acids: CASSTYTGNEQYF. The CDR3 DNA sequence: TGCGCCAGCAGCACTTACACGGGCAACGAGCAGTACTTC. The chain recombines TRBV5-1 with TRBJ2-7; D is undetermined. Trimming took off 4 bases at V and 5 bases at J, with 13 bases between the two ends. The CDR3 loop spans 13 amino acids. Per germline, CDR1 SGHRS and CDR2 YFSETQ. The full variable domain, with the rest looked up from reference TRBV5-1 and TRBJ2-7, is KAGVTQTPRYLIKTRGQQVTLSCSPISGHRSVSWYQQTPGQGLQFLFEYFSETQRNKGNFPGRFSGRQFSNSRSEMNVSTLELGDSALYLCASSTYTGNEQYFGPGTRLTVT.

This clonotype was counted between two and nine times. The rearrangement joins TRBV20-1 to TRBJ2-2, with 11 bases identical to TRBD1. The ends lost 6 bases at V and 4 bases at J; junction bases unmatched: 7. CDR3 length: 15 amino acids. Germline lookup yields CDR1 DFQATT and CDR2 SNEGSKA (reference sequence). The CDR3 loop is CSARTGGAGTGELFF. As DNA, the CDR3 is TGCAGTGCCAGGACAGGGGGCGCCGGCACCGGGGAGCTGTTTTTT.

This clonotype was detected many times. The gene calls are TRBV20-1 and TRBJ1-4, with D perhaps TRBD1 (6 bases). Germline-derived CDR1 and CDR2 are DFQATT and SNEGSKA (reference sequence). CDR3 length: 13 residues. Trimming left V 2 bases short and J 10 bases short, with 14 bases between. The CDR3 region is CSARFTQGGKLFF. The CDR3 region has the DNA TGCAGTGCTAGATTCACTCAAGGGGGAAAACTGTTTTTT.

The chain carries TRBV20-1 and TRBJ2-3; 8 positions match TRBD2. V was pared by 2 bases and J by 3 bases, with 4 bases of the junction left unmatched. Germline V gives CDR1 DFQATT, CDR2 SNEGSKA (reference sequence). The CDR3 has 14 amino acids. In DNA, the CDR3 is TGCAGTGCTAGAAGGAGCGGGAGTACAGATACGCAGTATTTT. Its translation is CSARRSGSTDTQYF.

The chain uses TRBV7-6 and TRBJ2-7; D remains unclear. Germline CDR1 SGHVS, CDR2 FNYEAQ. V lost 2 bases to trimming and J lost 5 bases, with 16 bases between them. This CDR3 is built from 15 residues. The CDR3, as DNA: TGTGCCAGCAGCTTATCGGCATCCTGGGTGAACGAGCAGTACTTC. It codes for CASSLSASWVNEQYF.

This clonotype was seen repeatedly, ten times or more. The chain carries TRBV19 and TRBJ2-1; the D is unclear. The CDR3 contains 12 residues. Germline CDR1 is LNHDA and CDR2 is SQIVND (reference sequence). Trimming stripped 0 bases from V and 10 bases from J, with 7 bases between. The CDR3 DNA follows: TGTGCCAGTAGTATAGACCGAGGAGAGCAGTTCTTC. Its translation is CASSIDRGEQFF.

This clonotype has only a few counts. The chain employs TRBV19 and TRBJ1-1, with 7 bases aligning to TRBD1. This CDR3 is 13 amino acids long. The germline V gene encodes CDR1 LNHDA and CDR2 SQIVND (reference sequence). Unmatched junction bases numbered 0, after V lost 5 bases and J lost 0 bases. The CDR3 here is CASSGTVNTEAFF. In DNA form, the CDR3 reads TGTGCCAGTAGTGGGACAGTGAACACTGAAGCTTTCTTT.

The sample holds many counts of this clonotype. The chain links TRBV25-1 to TRBJ2-3, with 12 bases identical to TRBD1. This CDR3 region has 20 residues. Per the germline V gene, CDR1 is MGHDK and CDR2 is SYGVNS. Losses at the gene ends were 6 bases for V and 2 bases for J; bases not matched to a gene: 18. The CDR3 spells CASSGGSSGQGAPHTDTQYF. CDR3 nucleotide sequence: TGTGCCAGCAGCGGGGGGTCCTCGGGACAGGGGGCCCCTCACACAGATACGCAGTATTTT. Full variable domain (rest looked up from reference TRBV25-1 and TRBJ2-3): EADIYQTPRYLVIGTGKKITLECSQTMGHDKMYWYQQDPGMELHLIHYSYGVNSTEKGDLSSESTVSRIRTEHFPLTLESARPSHTSQYLCASSGGSSGQGAPHTDTQYFGPGTRLTVL.

Note on this clonotype: This may stem from a read error, because a much larger clone lies one nucleotide away. The DNA of the CDR3 is TGTGCCAGCCGCTACGTGACAGCGAACACTGAAGCTTTCTTT. Translated, it gives CASRYVTANTEAFF. The chain carries TRBV6-2 or TRBV6-3 and TRBJ1-1; D might be TRBD1 (5 bases). The V end lost 8 bases, the J end lost 1 base, and 14 bases lay between the germline ends. From germline, CDR1 is MNHEY and CDR2 SVGEGT. The CDR3 totals 14 residues.

This clonotype was seen only a few times. The rearrangement uses TRBV18 and TRBJ1-5; possibly TRBD1 for D (6 bases). From germline, CDR1 is KGHSH and CDR2 LQKENI. V lost 2 bases, J lost 3 bases, and 8 bases lay in between. The CDR3 has 14 amino acids. The CDR3 loop is CASSPGQINQPQHF. As DNA, the CDR3 is TGTGCCAGCTCACCAGGACAGATCAATCAGCCCCAGCATTTT.

As to this clonotype: A much larger clone differs from this one at a single base, so this may be a read error. Here the CDR3 omits its conserved ending phenylalanine or tryptophan, so a read error is the likely source. The V gene is TRBV7-2, the J gene TRBJ2-5; a possible D gene is TRBD1 (6 bases). V was clipped by 6 bases and J by 2 bases, with 10 bases between them. This CDR3 comprises 13 residues. Germline V gene data show CDR1 as SGHTA and CDR2 as FQGNSA. The CDR3 loop reads CASSYRVQETQYC. CDR3 DNA sequence: TGTGCCAGCAGTTACAGGGTACAAGAGACCCAGTACTGC.

This clonotype was picked up a small number of times. V is TRBV20-1 and J is TRBJ2-7; perhaps TRBD1 as D (6 bases). The CDR3 length is 13 residues. Looked up from germline, CDR1 is DFQATT and CDR2 is SNEGSKA (reference sequence). Between the trimmed V and J ends, which lost 5 bases and 0 bases, there was a span of 11 bases. CDR3: CSALRDTSYEQYF. For the CDR3, the DNA is TGCAGTGCTCTCCGGGACACCTCCTACGAGCAGTACTTC.

This clonotype was counted many times. The V and J genes are TRBV10-3 and TRBJ1-4, with TRBD1 identical over 8 bases. The CDR3 has 14 residues. Germline V gene lookup returns CDR1 ENHRY and CDR2 SYGVKD. Trimming cost V 4 bases and J 7 bases; bases outside gene matches: 5. CDR3 amino acids: CAISVQGGIEKLFF. DNA of the CDR3: TGTGCCATCAGTGTACAGGGGGGAATTGAAAAACTGTTTTTT.

The gene calls are TRBV12-3 or TRBV12-4 and TRBJ2-5; 11 nucleotides align to TRBD2. After removal of 2 bases from V and 5 bases from J, the junction contained 7 bases not matched to a gene. This CDR3 region has 16 residues. The CDR3 is CASSLSASGRSETQYF. For the CDR3, the DNA is TGTGCCAGCAGTTTATCGGCTAGCGGGAGGTCTGAGACCCAGTACTTC.

This clonotype showed up just a few times. V is TRBV5-1 and J is TRBJ2-5; D perhaps matches TRBD2 (5 bases). Germline V gives CDR1 SGHRS, CDR2 YFSETQ. This CDR3 has 11 amino acids. V lost 7 bases, J lost 4 bases, and 8 bases lay in between. The CDR3 loop reads CASPSGETQYF. CDR3 DNA sequence: TGCGCCAGCCCGAGCGGAGAGACCCAGTACTTC.

This clonotype was observed many times. The V gene is TRBV6-5, the J gene TRBJ2-2, with D unresolved. The CDR3 extends over 15 amino acids. The V end lost 0 bases, the J end lost 5 bases, and 10 bases lay between the germline ends. Germline CDR1 MNHEY, CDR2 SVGAGI. CDR3 coding DNA: TGTGCCAGCAGTTACTCTACAGATTGGACCGGGGAGCTGTTTTTT. Protein product: CASSYSTDWTGELFF.

The CDR3 spells CASSPDPQPMGTGELFF. DNA of the CDR3: TGTGCCAGCTCACCGGATCCTCAACCTATGGGCACCGGGGAGCTGTTTTTT. This chain uses TRBV18 with TRBJ2-2; D is ambiguous. Per germline, CDR1 KGHSH and CDR2 LQKENI. The CDR3 has 17 residues. Deletions cut 3 bases from V and 4 bases from J, with 18 bases between.

This clonotype was recorded many times. This chain links TRBV7-2 with TRBJ2-5; weak D call: TRBD2 (5 bases). The CDR3 sequence is 13 residues long. V was trimmed by 4 bases and J by 5 bases, leaving 11 bases between them. Germline CDR1 reads SGHTA; CDR2 reads FQGNSA. DNA for the CDR3: TGTGCCAGCAGCTCGACGAGGGTGGAGACCCAGTACTTC. This encodes CASSSTRVETQYF.